Sequencing of this T cell receptor beta chain was carried out in a study of T and B cells in COVID-19 patients. Study in general: Peripheral blood came from COVID-19 patients with active infection or after recovery.

Multiplex PCR with BIOMED2 TRB-A/B primer pools amplified TRB rearrangements. MiXCR, applied by TCRdb to the multiplex PCR reads, yields one record per CDR3 protein. The sample yields around 21,000 distinct CDR3 sequences, under 35% seen once. Blood genomic DNA input for TRB amplification was roughly 220-500 ng. This clonotype is medium-sized. What it binds is unknown. This CDR3 contains 13 residues. Between the trimmed V and J ends, which lost 3 bases and 0 bases, there was a span of 5 bases. CDR1 and CDR2 (germline): SQVTM, ANQGSEA. Notes on the study in general: No sequencing was yet done of CD4+, regulatory or CD8+ subsets, or of SARS-CoV-2-responsive or tetramer+ sorted cells. Active COVID-19 showed highly clonal TRB repertoires; recovery showed diversity and richness above healthy donors.

The material sequenced was blood. The chain couples TRBV29-1 to TRBJ2-2; D ambiguous. The receptor was isolated from a human donor who had recovered from COVID-19. CDR3 bases: TGCAGCGTTGACAGAACGAACACCGGGGAGCTGTTTTTT. It encodes CSVDRTNTGELFF.